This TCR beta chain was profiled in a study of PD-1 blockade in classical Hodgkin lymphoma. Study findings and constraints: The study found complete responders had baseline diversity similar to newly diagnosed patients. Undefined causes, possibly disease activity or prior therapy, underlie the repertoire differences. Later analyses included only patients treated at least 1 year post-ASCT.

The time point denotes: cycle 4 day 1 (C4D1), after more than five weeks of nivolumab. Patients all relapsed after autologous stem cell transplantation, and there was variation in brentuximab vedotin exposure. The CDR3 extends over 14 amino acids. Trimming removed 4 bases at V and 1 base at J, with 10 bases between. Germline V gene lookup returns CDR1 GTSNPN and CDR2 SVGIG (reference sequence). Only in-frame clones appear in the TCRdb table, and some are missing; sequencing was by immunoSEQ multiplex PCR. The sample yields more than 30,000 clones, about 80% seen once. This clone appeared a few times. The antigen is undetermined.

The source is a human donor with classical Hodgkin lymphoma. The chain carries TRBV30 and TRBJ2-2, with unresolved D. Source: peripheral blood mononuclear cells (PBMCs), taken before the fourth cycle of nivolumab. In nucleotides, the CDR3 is TGTGCCTGGAAGTGGCACCAGAACACCGGGGAGCTGTTTTTT. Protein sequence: CAWKWHQNTGELFF.